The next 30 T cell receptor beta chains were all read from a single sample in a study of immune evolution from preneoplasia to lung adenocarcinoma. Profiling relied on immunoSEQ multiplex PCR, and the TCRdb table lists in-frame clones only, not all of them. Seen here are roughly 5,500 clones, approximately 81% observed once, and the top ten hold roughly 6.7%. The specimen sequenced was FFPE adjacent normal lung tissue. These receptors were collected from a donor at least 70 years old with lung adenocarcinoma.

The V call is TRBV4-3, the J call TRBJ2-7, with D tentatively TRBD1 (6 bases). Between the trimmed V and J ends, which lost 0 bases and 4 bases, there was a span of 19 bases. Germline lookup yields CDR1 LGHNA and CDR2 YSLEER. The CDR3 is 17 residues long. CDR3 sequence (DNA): TGCGCCAGCAGCCAAGAAGGCCCAGGGGAAGGGGGATACGAGCAGTACTTC. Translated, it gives CASSQEGPGEGGYEQYF.

As DNA, the CDR3 is TGTGCCAGTAGTCCCCGAACCGGGGAGCTGTTTTTT. This translates into CASSPRTGELFF. The chain links TRBV19 to TRBJ2-2; D is undetermined. This CDR3 comprises 12 residues. The V and J ends lost 5 bases and 5 bases respectively, with 6 bases between them. Germline V gives CDR1 LNHDA, CDR2 SQIVND (reference sequence).

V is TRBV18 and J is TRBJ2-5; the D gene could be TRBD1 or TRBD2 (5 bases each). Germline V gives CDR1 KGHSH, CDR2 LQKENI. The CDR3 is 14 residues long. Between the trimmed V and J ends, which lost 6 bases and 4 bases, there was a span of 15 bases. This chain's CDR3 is CASSYQGTGETQYF. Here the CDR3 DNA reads TGTGCCAGCTCGTACCAAGGGACCGGAGAGACCCAGTACTTC.

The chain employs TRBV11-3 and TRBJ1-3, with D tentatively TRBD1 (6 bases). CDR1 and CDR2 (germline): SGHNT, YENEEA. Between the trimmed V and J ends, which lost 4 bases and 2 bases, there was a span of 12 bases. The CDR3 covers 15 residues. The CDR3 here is CASSSRQGTGNTIYF. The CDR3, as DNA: TGTGCCAGCAGCTCGCGTCAGGGGACTGGAAACACCATATATTTT.

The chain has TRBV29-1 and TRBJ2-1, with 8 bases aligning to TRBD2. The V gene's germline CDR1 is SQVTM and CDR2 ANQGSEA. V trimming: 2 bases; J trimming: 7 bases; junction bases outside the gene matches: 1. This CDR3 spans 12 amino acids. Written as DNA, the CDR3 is TGCAGCGTTGAACGCGGGGGGAATGAGCAGTTCTTC. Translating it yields CSVERGGNEQFF.

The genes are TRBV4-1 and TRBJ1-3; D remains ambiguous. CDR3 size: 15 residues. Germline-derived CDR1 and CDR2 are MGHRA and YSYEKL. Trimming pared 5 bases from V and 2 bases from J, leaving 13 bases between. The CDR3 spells CASSSHTYAGNTIYF. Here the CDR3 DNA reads TGCGCCAGCAGCTCCCACACTTACGCTGGAAACACCATATATTTT.

The CDR3 DNA reads as TGTGCCAGCATAGCTTACCCAGCGGGAGTGGCAGATACGCAGTATTTT. Protein: CASIAYPAGVADTQYF. The rearrangement joins TRBV5-6 to TRBJ2-3; 8 bases agree with TRBD2. Germline V CDR1 and CDR2: SGHDT, YYEEEE. J gave up 4 bases and V 6 bases, and 13 bases lay outside the gene matches. This CDR3 spans 16 amino acids.

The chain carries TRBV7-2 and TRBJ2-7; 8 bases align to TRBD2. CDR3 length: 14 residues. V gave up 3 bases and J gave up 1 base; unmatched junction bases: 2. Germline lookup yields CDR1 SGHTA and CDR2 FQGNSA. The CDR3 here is CASSFSGASYEQYF. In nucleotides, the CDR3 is TGTGCCAGCAGCTTTAGCGGGGCTTCCTACGAGCAGTACTTC. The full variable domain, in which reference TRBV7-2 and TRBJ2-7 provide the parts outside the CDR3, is GAGVSQSPSNKVTEKGKDVELRCDPISGHTALYWYRQSLGQGLEFLIYFQGNSAPDKSGLPSDRFSAERTGGSVSTLTIQRTQQEDSAVYLCASSFSGASYEQYFGPGTRLTVT.

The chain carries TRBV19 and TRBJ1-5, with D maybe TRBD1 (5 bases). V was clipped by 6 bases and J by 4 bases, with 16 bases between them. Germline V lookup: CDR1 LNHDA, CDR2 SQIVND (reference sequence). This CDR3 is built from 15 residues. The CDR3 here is CASRISAGGNQPQHF. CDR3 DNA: TGTGCCAGTAGAATCTCAGCGGGGGGGAATCAGCCCCAGCATTTT.

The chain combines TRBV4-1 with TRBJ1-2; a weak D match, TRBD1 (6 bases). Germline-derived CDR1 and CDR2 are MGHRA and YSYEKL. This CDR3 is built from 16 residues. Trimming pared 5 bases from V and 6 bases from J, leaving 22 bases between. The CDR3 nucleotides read TGCGCCAGCAGCATAACTGTGGGGGGCGTATTTGATGGCTACACCTTC. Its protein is CASSITVGGVFDGYTF.

CDR3 bases: TGTGCCAGCAGCTTGGACAGGCCGGACACCGGGGAGCTGTTTTTT. Translation gives CASSLDRPDTGELFF. The chain carries TRBV11-3 and TRBJ2-2; 7 bases map to TRBD1. CDR1 is SGHNT and CDR2 is YENEEA in the germline V gene. J gave up 3 bases and V 3 bases, and 4 bases lay outside the gene matches. This CDR3 contains 15 residues.

CDR3 bases: TGCGCCAGCAGCTTGGCCGGAGGACAGAATTATTATGGCTACACCTTC. This encodes CASSLAGGQNYYGYTF. The chain carries TRBV5-1 and TRBJ1-2; D is possibly TRBD1 (6 bases). Germline-derived CDR1 and CDR2 are SGHRS and YFSETQ. The CDR3 is 16 amino acids. The V and J ends lost 0 bases and 5 bases respectively, with 17 bases between them.

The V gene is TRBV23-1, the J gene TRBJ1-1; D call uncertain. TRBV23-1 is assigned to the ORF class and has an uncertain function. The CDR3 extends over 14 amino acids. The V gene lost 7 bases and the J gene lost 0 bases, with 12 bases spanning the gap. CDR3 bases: TGCGCCAGCACAGGAACAAACATGAACACTGAAGCTTTCTTT. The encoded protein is CASTGTNMNTEAFF.

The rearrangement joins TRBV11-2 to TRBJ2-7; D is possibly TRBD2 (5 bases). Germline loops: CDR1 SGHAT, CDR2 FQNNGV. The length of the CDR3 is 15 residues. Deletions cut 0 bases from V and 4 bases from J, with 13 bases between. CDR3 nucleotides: TGTGCCAGCAGCTTAGATCTTGGAGGTTCGTACGAGCAGTACTTC. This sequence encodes CASSLDLGGSYEQYF.

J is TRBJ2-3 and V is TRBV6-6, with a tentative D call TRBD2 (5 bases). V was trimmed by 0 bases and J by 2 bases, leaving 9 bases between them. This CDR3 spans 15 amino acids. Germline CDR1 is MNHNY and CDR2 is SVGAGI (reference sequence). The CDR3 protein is CASSYSGGITDTQYF. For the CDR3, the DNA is TGTGCCAGCAGTTACTCAGGAGGAATCACAGATACGCAGTATTTT.

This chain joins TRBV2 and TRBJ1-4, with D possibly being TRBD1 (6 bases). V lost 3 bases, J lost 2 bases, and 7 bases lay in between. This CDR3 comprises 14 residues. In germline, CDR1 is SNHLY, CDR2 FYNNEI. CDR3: CASSDGGTNEKLFF. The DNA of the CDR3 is TGTGCCAGCAGTGACGGGGGCACTAATGAAAAACTGTTTTTT.

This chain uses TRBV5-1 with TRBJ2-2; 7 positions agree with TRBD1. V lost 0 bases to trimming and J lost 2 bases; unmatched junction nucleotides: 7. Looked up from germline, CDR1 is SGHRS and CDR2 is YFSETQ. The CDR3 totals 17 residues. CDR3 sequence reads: CASSLARTGGNTGELFF. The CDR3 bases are TGCGCCAGCAGCTTGGCCCGGACAGGTGGAAACACCGGGGAGCTGTTTTTT. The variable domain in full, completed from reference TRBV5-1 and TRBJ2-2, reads KAGVTQTPRYLIKTRGQQVTLSCSPISGHRSVSWYQQTPGQGLQFLFEYFSETQRNKGNFPGRFSGRQFSNSRSEMNVSTLELGDSALYLCASSLARTGGNTGELFFGEGSRLTVL.

The CDR3 DNA sequence: TGTGCCAGCAGTGACGGGGGGGAAGGAACCGGGGAGCTGTTTTTT. Translation: CASSDGGEGTGELFF. The rearrangement uses TRBV6-4 and TRBJ2-2, with 7 bases aligning to TRBD2. This CDR3 is built from 15 residues. Unmatched junction bases numbered 5, after V lost 2 bases and J lost 5 bases. Germline lookup yields CDR1 MRHNA and CDR2 SNTAGT.

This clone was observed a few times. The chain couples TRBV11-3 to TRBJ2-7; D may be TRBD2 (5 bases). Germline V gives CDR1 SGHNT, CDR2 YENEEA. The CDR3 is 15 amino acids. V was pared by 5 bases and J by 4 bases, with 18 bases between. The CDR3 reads CASSLPGGRGYEQYF. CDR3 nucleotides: TGTGCCAGCAGCCTCCCGGGCGGGCGTGGGTACGAGCAGTACTTC.

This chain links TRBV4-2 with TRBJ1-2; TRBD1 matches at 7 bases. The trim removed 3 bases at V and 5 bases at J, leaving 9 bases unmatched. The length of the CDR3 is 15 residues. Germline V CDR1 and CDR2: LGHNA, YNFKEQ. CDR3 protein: CASSHENRGGYGYTF. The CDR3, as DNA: TGTGCCAGCAGCCATGAAAACAGGGGAGGGTATGGCTACACCTTC.

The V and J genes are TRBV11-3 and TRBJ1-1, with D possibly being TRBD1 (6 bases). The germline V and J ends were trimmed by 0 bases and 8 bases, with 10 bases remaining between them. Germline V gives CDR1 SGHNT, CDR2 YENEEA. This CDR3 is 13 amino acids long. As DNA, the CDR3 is TGTGCCAGCAGCTTAGATTTGGGGGGCGAAGCTTTCTTT. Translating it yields CASSLDLGGEAFF.

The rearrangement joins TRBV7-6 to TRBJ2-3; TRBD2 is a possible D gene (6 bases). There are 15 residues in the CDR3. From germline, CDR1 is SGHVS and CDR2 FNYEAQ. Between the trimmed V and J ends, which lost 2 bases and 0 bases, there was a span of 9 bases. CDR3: CASSLIADSTDTQYF. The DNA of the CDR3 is TGTGCCAGCAGCTTAATAGCGGATAGCACAGATACGCAGTATTTT.

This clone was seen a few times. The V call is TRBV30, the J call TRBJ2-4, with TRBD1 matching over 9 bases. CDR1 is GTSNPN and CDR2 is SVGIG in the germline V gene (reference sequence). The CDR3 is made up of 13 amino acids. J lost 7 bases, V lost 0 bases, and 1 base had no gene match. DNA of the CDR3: TGTGCCTGGAGTGTACAGGGGGCGAACATTCAGTACTTC. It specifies CAWSVQGANIQYF.

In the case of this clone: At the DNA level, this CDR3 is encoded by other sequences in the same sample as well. This chain's CDR3 is CATNRPNEIGELFF. The DNA of the CDR3 is TGTGCCACAAACCGGCCCAACGAGATCGGGGAGCTGTTTTTT. The chain links TRBV11-3 to TRBJ2-2; D gene ambiguous. This CDR3 is 14 amino acids long. With 10 bases removed from V and 7 bases from J, the gap between germline ends came to 19 bases. The germline CDR1 and CDR2 sequences are SGHNT and YENEEA.

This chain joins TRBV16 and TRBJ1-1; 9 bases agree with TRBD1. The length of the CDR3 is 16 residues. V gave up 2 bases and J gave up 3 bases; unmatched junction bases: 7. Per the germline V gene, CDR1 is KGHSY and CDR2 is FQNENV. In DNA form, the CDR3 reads TGTGCCAGCAGCCAAACAGGGGGCGCGGGAGACACTGAAGCTTTCTTT. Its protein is CASSQTGGAGDTEAFF.

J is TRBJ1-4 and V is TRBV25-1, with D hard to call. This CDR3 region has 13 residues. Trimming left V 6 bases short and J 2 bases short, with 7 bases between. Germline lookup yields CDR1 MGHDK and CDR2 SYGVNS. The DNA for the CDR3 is TGTGCCAGCAGGGACGGTACTAATGAAAAACTGTTTTTT. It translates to CASRDGTNEKLFF.

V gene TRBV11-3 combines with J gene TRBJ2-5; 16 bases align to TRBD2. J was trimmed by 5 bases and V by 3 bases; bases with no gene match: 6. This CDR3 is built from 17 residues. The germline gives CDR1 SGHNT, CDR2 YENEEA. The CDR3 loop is CASSLGLAGGPGETQYF. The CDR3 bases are TGTGCCAGCAGCTTGGGACTAGCGGGAGGGCCCGGGGAGACCCAGTACTTC.

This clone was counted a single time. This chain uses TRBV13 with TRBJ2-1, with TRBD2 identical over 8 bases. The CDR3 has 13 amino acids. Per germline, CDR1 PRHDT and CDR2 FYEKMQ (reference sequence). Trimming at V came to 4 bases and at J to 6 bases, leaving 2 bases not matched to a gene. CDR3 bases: TGTGCCAGCAGCTCCAGCGGGGGCAATGAGCAGTTCTTC. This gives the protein CASSSSGGNEQFF.

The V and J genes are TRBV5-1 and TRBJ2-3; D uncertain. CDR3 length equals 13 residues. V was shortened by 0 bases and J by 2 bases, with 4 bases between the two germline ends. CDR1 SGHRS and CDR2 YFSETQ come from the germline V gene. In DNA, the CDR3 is TGCGCCAGCAGCTTGGGACCCACAGATACGCAGTATTTT. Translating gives CASSLGPTDTQYF.

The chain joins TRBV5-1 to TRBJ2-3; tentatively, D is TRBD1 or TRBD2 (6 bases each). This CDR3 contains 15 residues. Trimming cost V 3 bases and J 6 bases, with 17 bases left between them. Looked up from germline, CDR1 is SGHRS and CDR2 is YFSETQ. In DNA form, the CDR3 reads TGCGCCAGCAGCTACGGAGGGACCCAGGGGGATACGCAGTATTTT. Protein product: CASSYGGTQGDTQYF.